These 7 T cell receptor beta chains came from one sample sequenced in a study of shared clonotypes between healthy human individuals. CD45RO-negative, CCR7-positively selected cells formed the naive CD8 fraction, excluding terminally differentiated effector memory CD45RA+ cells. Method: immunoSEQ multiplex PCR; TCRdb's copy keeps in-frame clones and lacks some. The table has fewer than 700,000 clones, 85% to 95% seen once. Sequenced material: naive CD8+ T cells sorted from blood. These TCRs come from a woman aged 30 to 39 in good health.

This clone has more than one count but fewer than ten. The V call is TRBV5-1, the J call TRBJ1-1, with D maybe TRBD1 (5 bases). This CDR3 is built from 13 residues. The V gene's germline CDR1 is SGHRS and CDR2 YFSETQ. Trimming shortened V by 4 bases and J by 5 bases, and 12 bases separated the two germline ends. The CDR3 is CASSARGETEAFF. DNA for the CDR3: TGCGCCAGCAGCGCGAGAGGGGAGACTGAAGCTTTCTTT.

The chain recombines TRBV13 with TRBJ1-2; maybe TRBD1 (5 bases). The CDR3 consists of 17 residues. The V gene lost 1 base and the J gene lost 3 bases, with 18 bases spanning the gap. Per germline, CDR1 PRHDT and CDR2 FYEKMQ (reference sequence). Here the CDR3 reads CASSLAPGTLVDYGYTF. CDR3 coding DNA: TGTGCCAGCAGCTTAGCCCCAGGGACCCTGGTAGACTATGGCTACACCTTC.

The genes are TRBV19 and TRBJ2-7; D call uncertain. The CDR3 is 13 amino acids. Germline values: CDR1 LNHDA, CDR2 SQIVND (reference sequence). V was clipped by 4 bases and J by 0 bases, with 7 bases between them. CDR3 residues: CASSSYDSYEQYF. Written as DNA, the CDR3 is TGTGCCAGTAGTAGCTATGACTCCTACGAGCAGTACTTC.

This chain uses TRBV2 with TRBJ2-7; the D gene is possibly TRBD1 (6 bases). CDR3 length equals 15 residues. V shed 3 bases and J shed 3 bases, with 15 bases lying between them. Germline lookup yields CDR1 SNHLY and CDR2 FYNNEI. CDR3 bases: TGTGCCAGCAGTGAGGGTACAGGGTCGGACTACGAGCAGTACTTC. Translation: CASSEGTGSDYEQYF.

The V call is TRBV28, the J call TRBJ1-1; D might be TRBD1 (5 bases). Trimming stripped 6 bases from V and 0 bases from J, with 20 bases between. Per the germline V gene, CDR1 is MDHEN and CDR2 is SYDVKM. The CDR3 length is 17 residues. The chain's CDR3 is CASSREWGRSMNTEAFF. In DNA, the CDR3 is TGTGCCAGCAGCAGGGAATGGGGCCGTTCTATGAACACTGAAGCTTTCTTT.

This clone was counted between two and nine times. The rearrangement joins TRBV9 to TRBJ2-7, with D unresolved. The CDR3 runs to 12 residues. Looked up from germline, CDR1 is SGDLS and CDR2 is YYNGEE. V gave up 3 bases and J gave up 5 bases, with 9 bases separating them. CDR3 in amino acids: CASSAREDEQYF. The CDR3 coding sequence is TGTGCCAGCAGCGCTCGTGAGGACGAGCAGTACTTC.

The CDR3 bases are TGTGCCAGCAGCTCCAGAATAGGGGGCGCGGAGGAGACCCAGTACTTC. Protein product: CASSSRIGGAEETQYF. The chain combines TRBV7-9 with TRBJ2-5; 7 bases align to TRBD1. Germline CDR1 reads SEHNR; CDR2 reads FQNEAQ (reference sequence). CDR3 size: 16 residues. V lost 4 bases, J lost 5 bases, and 13 bases stayed unmatched.